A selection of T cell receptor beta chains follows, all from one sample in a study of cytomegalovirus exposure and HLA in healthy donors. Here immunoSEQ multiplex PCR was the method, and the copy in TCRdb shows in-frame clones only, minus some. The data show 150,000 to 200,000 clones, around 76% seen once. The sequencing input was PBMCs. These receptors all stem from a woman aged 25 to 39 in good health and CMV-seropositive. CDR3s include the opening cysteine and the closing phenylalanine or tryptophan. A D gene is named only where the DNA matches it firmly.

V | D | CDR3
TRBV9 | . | CASSVSGASTEAFF
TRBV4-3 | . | CASSQDWGLLAGNTIYF
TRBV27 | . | CASSLSSGYGGYGYTF
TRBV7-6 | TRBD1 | CASSSTGDSGNTIYF
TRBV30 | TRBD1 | CAWSPRDSPKRGGYTF
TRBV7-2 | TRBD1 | CASSSPGQGNTEAFF
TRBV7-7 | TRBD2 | CASSPRTSLETQYF
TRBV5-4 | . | CASSPTPISAYEQYF
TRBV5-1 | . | CASSLAVNTEAFF
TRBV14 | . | CASSRDLSGNTIYF
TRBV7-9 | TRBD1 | CASSRGRQGLDEKLFF
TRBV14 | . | CASSQVFGGLYEQYF
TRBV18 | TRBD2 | CASSPWTSGRNEQYF
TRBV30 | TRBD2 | CAWSRLAGGYPDTQYF
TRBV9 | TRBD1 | CASSHTYRGGAYTF
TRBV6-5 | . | CASGPRAKHSPLHF
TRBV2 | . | CASSGQSNTEAFF
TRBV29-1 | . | CSVEGIRGIPYEQYF
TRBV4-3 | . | CATPQGGRSDEAFF
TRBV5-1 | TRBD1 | CASSLRTGIQNIQYF
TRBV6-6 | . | CASSYETVREAFF
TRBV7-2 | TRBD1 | CASSARDRVDF
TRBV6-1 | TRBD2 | CASSELAGATDTQYF
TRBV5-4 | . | CASSFTPNQPQHF
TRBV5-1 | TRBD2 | CASRLAGLTGELFF